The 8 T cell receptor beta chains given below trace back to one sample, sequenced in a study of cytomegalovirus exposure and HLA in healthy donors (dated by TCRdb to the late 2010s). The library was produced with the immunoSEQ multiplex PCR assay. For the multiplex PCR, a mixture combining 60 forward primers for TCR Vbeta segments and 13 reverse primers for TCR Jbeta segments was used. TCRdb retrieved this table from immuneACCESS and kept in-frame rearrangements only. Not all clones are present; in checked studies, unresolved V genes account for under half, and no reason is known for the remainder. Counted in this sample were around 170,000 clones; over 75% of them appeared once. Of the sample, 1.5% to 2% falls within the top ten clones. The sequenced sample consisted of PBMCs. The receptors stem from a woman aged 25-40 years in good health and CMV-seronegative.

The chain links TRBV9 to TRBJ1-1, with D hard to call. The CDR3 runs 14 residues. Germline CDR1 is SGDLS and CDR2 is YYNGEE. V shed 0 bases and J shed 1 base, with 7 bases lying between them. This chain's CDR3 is CASSVGTQNTEAFF. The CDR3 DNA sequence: TGTGCCAGCAGCGTAGGCACACAGAACACTGAAGCTTTCTTT.

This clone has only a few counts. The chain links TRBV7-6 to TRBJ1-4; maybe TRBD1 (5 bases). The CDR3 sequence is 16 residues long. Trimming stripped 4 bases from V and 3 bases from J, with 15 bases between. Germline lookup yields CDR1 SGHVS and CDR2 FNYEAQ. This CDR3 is CASSSISGFANEKLFF. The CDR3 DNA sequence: TGTGCCAGCAGCTCAATTTCAGGGTTTGCTAATGAAAAACTGTTTTTT.

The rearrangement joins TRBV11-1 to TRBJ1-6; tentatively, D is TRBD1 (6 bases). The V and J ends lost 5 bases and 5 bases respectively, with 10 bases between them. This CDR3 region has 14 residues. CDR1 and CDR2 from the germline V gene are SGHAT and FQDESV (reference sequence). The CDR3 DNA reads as TGTGCCAGCAGCCGCACAGGGAATAATTCACCCCTCCACTTT. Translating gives CASSRTGNNSPLHF.

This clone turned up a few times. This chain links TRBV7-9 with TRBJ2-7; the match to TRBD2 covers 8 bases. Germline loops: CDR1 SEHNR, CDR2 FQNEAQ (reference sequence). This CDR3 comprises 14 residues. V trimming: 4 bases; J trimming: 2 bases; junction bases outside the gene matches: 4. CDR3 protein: CASSSLAGTYEQYF. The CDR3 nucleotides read TGTGCCAGCAGCTCATTAGCGGGAACCTACGAGCAGTACTTC.

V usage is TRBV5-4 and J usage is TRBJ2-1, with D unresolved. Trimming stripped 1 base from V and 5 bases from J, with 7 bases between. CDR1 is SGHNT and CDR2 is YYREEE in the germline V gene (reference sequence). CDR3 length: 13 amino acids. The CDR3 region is CASSLIPNNEQFF. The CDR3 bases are TGTGCCAGCAGCTTGATTCCCAACAATGAGCAGTTCTTC.

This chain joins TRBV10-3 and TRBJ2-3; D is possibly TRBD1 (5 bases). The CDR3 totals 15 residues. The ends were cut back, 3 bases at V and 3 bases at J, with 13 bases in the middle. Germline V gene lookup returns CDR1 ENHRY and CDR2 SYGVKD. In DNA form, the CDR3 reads TGTGCCATCAGTGATGGTGCAGGGCAAACAGATACGCAGTATTTT. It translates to CAISDGAGQTDTQYF.

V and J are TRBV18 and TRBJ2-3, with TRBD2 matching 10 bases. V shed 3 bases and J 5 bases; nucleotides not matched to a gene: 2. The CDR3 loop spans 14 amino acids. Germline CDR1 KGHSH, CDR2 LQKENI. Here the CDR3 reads CASSPTSGEDTQYF. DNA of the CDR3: TGTGCCAGCTCACCTACTAGCGGGGAAGATACGCAGTATTTT.

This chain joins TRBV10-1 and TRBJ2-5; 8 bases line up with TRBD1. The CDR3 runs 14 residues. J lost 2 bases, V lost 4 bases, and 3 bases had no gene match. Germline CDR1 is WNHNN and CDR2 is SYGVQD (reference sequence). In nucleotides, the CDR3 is TGCGCCAGCAGTGCTAACAGGGGGCAAGAGACCCAGTACTTC. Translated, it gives CASSANRGQETQYF.